One sample yielded the 2 T cell receptor beta chains listed below, sequenced in a study of spatial heterogeneity in lung cancer. A single record per CDR3 protein comes from TCRdb applying MiXCR to the 5' RACE reads. The sample shows 8,500 to 14,000 distinct CDR3 sequences, about a tenth of them seen only once. As to time point: blood at routine non-recurrence follow-up after resection. The sample in question was PBMCs, obtained at follow-up. The receptors derive from a female donor with early-stage non-small cell lung cancer.

This clonotype appeared many times. The chain is built from TRBV2 and TRBJ2-5, with 8 bases lining up with TRBD2. With V trimmed by 5 bases and J by 2 bases, 10 bases remained unmatched. This CDR3 has 16 amino acids. CDR1 and CDR2 (germline): SNHLY, FYNNEI. CDR3 protein: CASSLGLAGVQETQYF. CDR3 bases: TGTGCCAGCAGTTTGGGGCTAGCGGGCGTTCAAGAGACCCAGTACTTC.

This clonotype occurred a few times. The chain employs TRBV7-9 and TRBJ2-4, with 7 bases aligning to TRBD1. With V trimmed by 5 bases and J by 5 bases, 6 bases remained unmatched. The CDR3 is 14 residues long. Germline V gene data show CDR1 as SEHNR and CDR2 as FQNEAQ (reference sequence). The CDR3 loop is CASSRTGVQNIQYF. CDR3 in DNA: TGTGCCAGCAGCCGAACAGGGGTCCAAAACATTCAGTACTTC.